This T cell receptor beta chain was retrieved from a study of shared clonotypes between healthy human individuals. In regard to this clone: What it recognizes is unknown.

Sequenced by immunoSEQ multiplex PCR; TCRdb stores in-frame clones only, minus some. The sample holds roughly 2 million clones, roughly 95% seen once. General study points: Clonotype sharing among the donors was expected to vary with sequencing depth. Generally, naive subsets (rather than memory subsets) showed larger estimated richness. For naive CD4 cells, roughly 4.8% of clonotypes were shared across a handful of donors.

Germline V gene sequence: CDR1 SQVTM, CDR2 ANQGSEA. V gave up 7 bases and J gave up 3 bases; unmatched junction bases: 4. The CDR3 is made up of 12 amino acids. The V gene is TRBV29-1, the J gene TRBJ2-3; 7 bases line up with TRBD2. Sequenced: naive CD4+ T cells sorted from blood. Regarding subset: CD45RA+ positively selected. This receptor was identified in a man aged 18 to 35 in good health. CDR3 DNA sequence: TGCAGCGGGCGGGAGTTGACAGATACGCAGTATTTT. Its protein is CSGRELTDTQYF.